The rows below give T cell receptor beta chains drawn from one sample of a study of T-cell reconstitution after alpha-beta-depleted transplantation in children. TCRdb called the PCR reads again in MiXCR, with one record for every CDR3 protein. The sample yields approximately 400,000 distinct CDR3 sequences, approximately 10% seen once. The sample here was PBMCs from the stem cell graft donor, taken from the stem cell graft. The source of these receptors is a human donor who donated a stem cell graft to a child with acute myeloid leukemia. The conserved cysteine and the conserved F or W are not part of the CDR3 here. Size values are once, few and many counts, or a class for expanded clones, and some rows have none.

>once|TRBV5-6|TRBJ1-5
ARLWSYQPQH
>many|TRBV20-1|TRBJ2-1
SGKPPSYNEQF
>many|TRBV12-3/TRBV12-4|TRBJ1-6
ASSPRDGNSPLH
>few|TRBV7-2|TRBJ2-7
ASSFSGTYEQY
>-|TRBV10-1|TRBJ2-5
ASSRGTSGLQETQY
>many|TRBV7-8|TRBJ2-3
ASSPRGGTDTQY
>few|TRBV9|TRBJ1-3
ASSVGALWGTGNTIY
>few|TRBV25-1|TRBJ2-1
ASSLISGGASGPNEQF
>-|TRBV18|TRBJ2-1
ASSRDASAVHNEQF
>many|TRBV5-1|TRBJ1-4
ASSQDGSNEKLF
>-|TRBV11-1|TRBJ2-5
ASSLTIQGRETQY
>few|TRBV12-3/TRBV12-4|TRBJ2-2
ASSLGRTRRAGELF
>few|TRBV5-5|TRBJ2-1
ASSRTSGSPRNEQF
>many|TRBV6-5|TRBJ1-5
ASSLGWRQPQH
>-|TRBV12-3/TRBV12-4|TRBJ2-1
ASSSGDRGNEQF
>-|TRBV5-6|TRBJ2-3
ASSFEGGGTDTQY
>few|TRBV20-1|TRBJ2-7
SASPPNRDEQY
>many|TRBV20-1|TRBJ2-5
SARDWQETQY
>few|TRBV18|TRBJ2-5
ASSPPGQRETQY
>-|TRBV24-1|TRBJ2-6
ATSEGPLLSGANVLT
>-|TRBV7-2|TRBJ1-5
ASRPGPMVIPQH
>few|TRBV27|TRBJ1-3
ASSLSRVANTIY
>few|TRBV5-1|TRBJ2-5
ASSPTGIGETQY
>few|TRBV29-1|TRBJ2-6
SVEGPESGANVLT
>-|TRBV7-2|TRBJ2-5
ASSRQISGIQETQY
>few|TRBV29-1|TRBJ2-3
SVGVDTDTQY
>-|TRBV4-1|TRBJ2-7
ASSQESTSGAFFEQY
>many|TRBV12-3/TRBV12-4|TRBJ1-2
ASSLARGKGGYT
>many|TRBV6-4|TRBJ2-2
ASSGGGDTGELF
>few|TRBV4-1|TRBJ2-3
ASSLPAAGGLGDTQY
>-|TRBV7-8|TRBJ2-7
ASSLSPAGGDKYEQY
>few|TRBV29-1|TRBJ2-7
SVVETEVYEQY
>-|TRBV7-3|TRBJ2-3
ASSLRGAADTQY
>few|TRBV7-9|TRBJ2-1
ASSSQPEQF
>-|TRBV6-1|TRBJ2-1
ASRTQPSYNEQF
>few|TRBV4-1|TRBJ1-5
ASSHSRGRDRGLSNQPQH
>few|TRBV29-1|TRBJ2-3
SVASKREAPSATQY
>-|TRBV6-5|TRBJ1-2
ASSYQPTDRGRGGYT
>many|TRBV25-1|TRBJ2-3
ASRAGLLRDTQY
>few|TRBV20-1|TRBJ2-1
SAGPWTNSYNEQF
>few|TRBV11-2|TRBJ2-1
ASSLNSGQGNNEQF
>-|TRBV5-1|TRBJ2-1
ASSLGLAVSSYNEQF
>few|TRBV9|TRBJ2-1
ASSVGGTASYNEQF
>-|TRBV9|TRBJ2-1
ASSVEGVRNEHF
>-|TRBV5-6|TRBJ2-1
ASSLVETSYNEQF
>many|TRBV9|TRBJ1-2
ASSDPTGGSFGYT
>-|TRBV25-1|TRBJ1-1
ASGGELTNTEAF